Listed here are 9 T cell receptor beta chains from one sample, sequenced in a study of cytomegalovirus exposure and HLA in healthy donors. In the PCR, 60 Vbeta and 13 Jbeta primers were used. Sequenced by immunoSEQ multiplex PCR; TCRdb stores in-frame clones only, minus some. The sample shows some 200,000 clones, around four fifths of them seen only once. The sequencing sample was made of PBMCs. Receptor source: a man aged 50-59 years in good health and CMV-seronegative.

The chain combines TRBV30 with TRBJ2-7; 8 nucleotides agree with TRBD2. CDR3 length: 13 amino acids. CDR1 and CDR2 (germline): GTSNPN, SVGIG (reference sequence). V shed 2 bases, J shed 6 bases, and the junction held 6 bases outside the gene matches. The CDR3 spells CAWSKGTSSEQYF. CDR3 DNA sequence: TGTGCCTGGAGTAAAGGGACTAGTTCCGAGCAGTACTTC.

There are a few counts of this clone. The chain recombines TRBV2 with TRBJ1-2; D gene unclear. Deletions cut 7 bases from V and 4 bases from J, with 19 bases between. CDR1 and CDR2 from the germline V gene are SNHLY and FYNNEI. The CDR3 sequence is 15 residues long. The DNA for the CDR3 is TGTGCCAGCACCTCAGTCCCCGCGGCGCCCTATGGCTACACCTTC. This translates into CASTSVPAAPYGYTF.

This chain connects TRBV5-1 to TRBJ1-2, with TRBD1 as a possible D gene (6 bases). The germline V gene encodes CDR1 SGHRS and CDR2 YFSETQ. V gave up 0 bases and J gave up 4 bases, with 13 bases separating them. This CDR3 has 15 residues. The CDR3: CASSLVQDSFYGYTF. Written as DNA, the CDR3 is TGCGCCAGCAGCTTGGTTCAGGACAGCTTCTATGGCTACACCTTC. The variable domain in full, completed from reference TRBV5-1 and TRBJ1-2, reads KAGVTQTPRYLIKTRGQQVTLSCSPISGHRSVSWYQQTPGQGLQFLFEYFSETQRNKGNFPGRFSGRQFSNSRSEMNVSTLELGDSALYLCASSLVQDSFYGYTFGSGTRLTVV.

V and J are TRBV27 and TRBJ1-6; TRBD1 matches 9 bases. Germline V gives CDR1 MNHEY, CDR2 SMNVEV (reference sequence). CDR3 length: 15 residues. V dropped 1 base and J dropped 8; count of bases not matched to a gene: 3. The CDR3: CASSLYGTGYSPLHF. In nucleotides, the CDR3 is TGTGCCAGCAGTTTATATGGGACAGGGTATTCACCCCTCCACTTT.

In DNA form, the CDR3 reads TGTGCCAGCAGTGACCACGACAGATTAGGGGGCTATGGCTACACCTTC. Its translation: CASSDHDRLGGYGYTF. The chain carries TRBV6-4 and TRBJ1-2; D might be TRBD1 (6 bases). Germline V gene data show CDR1 as MRHNA and CDR2 as SNTAGT. This CDR3 spans 16 amino acids. V dropped 2 bases and J dropped 4 bases, with 17 bases sitting between them.

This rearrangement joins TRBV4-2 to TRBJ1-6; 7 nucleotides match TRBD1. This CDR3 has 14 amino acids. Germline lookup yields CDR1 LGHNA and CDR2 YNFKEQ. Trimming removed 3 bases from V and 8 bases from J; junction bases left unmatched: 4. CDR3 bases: TGTGCCAGCAGCCAGGGACAGACCTATTCACCCCTCCACTTT. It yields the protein CASSQGQTYSPLHF.

CDR3 residues: CAGTKSNEQFF. CDR3 sequence (DNA): TGTGCCGGGACTAAAAGTAATGAGCAGTTCTTC. The V and J genes are TRBV28 and TRBJ2-1; the match to TRBD2 covers 7 bases. Germline V gene lookup returns CDR1 MDHEN and CDR2 SYDVKM. V was clipped by 11 bases and J by 7 bases; unmatched bases: 5. CDR3 size: 11 residues.

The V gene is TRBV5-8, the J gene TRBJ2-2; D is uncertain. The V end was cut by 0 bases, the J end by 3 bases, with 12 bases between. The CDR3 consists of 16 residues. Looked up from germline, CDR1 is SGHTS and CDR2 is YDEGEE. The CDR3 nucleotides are TGTGCCAGCAGCTTGGCCTCCTCGGAGTACACCGGGGAGCTGTTTTTT. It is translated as CASSLASSEYTGELFF.

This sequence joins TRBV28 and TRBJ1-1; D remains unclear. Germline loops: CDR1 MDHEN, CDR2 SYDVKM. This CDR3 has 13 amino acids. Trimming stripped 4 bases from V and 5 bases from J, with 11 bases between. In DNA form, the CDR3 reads TGTGCCAGCAGTTCCTCAGGTTGGACTGAAGCTTTCTTT. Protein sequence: CASSSSGWTEAFF.